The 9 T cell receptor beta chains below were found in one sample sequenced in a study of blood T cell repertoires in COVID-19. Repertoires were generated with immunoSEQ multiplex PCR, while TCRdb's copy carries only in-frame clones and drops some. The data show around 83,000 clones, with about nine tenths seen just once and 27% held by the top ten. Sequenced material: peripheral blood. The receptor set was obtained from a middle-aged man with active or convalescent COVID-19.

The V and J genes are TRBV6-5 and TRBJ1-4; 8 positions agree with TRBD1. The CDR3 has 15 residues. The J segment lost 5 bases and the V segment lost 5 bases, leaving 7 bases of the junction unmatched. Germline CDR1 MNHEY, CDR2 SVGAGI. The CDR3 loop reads CASSPPGQVNEKLFF. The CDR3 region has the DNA TGTGCCAGCAGTCCACCGGGACAGGTGAATGAAAAACTGTTTTTT.

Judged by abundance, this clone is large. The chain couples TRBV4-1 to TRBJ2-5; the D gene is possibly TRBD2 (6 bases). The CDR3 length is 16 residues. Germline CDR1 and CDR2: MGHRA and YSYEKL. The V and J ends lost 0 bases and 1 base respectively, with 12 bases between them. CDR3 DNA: TGCGCCAGCAGCCAAGAGGGGTTAGCGGCCCAAGAGACCCAGTACTTC. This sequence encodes CASSQEGLAAQETQYF.

The CDR3 DNA follows: TGTGCCCCCGCGGGCCCCTATACCAATCAGCCCCAGCATTTT. Translating it yields CAPAGPYTNQPQHF. This rearrangement joins TRBV6-5 to TRBJ1-5; unclear D gene. The germline CDR1 and CDR2 sequences are MNHEY and SVGAGI. The CDR3 loop spans 14 amino acids. Trimming left V 11 bases short and J 3 bases short, with 17 bases between.

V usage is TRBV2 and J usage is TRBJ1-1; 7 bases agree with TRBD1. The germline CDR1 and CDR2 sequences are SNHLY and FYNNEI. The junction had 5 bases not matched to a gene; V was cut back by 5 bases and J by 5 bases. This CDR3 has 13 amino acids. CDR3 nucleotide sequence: TGTGCCAGCAGTTCGACAGGGAGGACTGAAGCTTTCTTT. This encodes CASSSTGRTEAFF.

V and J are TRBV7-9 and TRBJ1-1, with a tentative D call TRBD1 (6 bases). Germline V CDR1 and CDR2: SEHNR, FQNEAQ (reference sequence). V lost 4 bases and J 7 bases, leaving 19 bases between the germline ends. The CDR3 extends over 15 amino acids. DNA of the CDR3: TGTGCCAGCAGCTGGGGAACCGGGACACCGGATGAAGCTTTCTTT. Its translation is CASSWGTGTPDEAFF.

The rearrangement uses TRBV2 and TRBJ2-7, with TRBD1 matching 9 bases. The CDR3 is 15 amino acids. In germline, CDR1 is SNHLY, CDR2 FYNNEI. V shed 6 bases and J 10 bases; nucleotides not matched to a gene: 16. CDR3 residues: CASSQDGLLTGGQYF. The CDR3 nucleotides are TGTGCCAGCAGCCAAGATGGCCTTTTGACAGGGGGTCAGTACTTC. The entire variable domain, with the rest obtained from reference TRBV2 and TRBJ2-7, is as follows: EPEVTQTPSHQVTQMGQEVILRCVPISNHLYFYWYRQILGQKVEFLVSFYNNEISEKSEIFDDQFSVERPDGSNFTLKIRSTKLEDSAMYFCASSQDGLLTGGQYFGPGTRLTVT.

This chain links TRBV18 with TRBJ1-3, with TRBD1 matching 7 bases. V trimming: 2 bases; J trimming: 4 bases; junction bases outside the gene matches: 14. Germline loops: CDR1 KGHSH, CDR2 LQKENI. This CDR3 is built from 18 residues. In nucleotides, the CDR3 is TGTGCCAGCTCACCAAACACCCCGACAGGGAATCTCGGAAACACCATATATTTT. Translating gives CASSPNTPTGNLGNTIYF.

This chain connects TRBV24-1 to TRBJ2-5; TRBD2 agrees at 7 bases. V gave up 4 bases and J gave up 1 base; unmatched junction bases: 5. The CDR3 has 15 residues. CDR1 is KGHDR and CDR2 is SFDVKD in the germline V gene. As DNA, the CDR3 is TGTGCCACCAGTGAGGGGGGGACGGCCCAAGAGACCCAGTACTTC. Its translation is CATSEGGTAQETQYF.

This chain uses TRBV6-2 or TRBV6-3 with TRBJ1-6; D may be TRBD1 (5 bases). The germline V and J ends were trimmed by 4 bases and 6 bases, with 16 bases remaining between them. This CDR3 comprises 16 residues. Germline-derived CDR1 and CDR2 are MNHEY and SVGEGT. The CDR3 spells CASSSLPGTGNSPLHF. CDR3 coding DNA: TGTGCCAGCAGTTCCCTGCCCGGGACTGGTAATTCACCCCTCCACTTT.